Listed below are T cell receptor beta chains from one sample, sequenced in a study of OX40 agonist ivuxolimab in advanced cancers. Data came from immunoSEQ multiplex PCR; TCRdb stores just in-frame clones and leaves some out. The sample lists approximately 60,000 clones, approximately 86% occurring once. The material sequenced was CD4+ or CD8+ T cells sorted from blood, taken in a trial of the OX40 agonist ivuxolimab. Receptors were obtained from an adult with an advanced solid tumor such as melanoma, head and neck, liver or kidney cancer. Each CDR3 is given with its conserved first and last residue. Each record gives: V gene, D gene, J gene, clone size, CDR3 DNA, CDR3 protein. The D gene is left open where the match is weak. Expanded clones are given a class, and other clones once, few, many or no size at all.

v_gene: TRBV18
d_gene: -
j_gene: TRBJ1-4
abundance: -
CDR3nt: TGTGCCAGCTCCGTCCGGGACGGAAATGAAAAACTGTTTTTT
CDR3aa: CASSVRDGNEKLFF

v_gene: TRBV10-2
d_gene: TRBD2
j_gene: TRBJ2-7
abundance: -
CDR3nt: TGCGCCAGCAGTGAAGCGGGAGGGCCGTCCTACGAGCAGTACTTC
CDR3aa: CASSEAGGPSYEQYF

v_gene: TRBV29-1
d_gene: TRBD2
j_gene: TRBJ2-3
abundance: -
CDR3nt: TGCAGCGCCGGACTAGCGGGTGATACGCAGTATTTT
CDR3aa: CSAGLAGDTQYF

v_gene: TRBV6-1
d_gene: -
j_gene: TRBJ1-5
abundance: -
CDR3nt: TGTGCCAGCAGTGAAAGTATTGTTAGAGAGCCCCAGCATTTT
CDR3aa: CASSESIVREPQHF

v_gene: TRBV27
d_gene: TRBD2
j_gene: TRBJ2-3
abundance: -
CDR3nt: TGTGCCAGCAGTCCCTCCCACGGGGGGGTGAACACAGATACGCAGTATTTT
CDR3aa: CASSPSHGGVNTDTQYF

v_gene: TRBV5-5
d_gene: -
j_gene: TRBJ2-1
abundance: -
CDR3nt: TGTGCCAGCAGCTTGGAGCGGCCCTCCTACAATGAGCAGTTCTTC
CDR3aa: CASSLERPSYNEQFF

v_gene: TRBV19
d_gene: TRBD1
j_gene: TRBJ1-1
abundance: -
CDR3nt: TGTGCCAGTAGGGACAGGACGAACACTGAAGCTTTCTTT
CDR3aa: CASRDRTNTEAFF

v_gene: TRBV15
d_gene: -
j_gene: TRBJ2-3
abundance: -
CDR3nt: TGTGCCACCAGCAGAGATGTCAGGGTTGTCACAGATACGCAGTATTTT
CDR3aa: CATSRDVRVVTDTQYF

v_gene: TRBV28
d_gene: TRBD1
j_gene: TRBJ2-7
abundance: -
CDR3nt: TGTGCAGCGCCTCGGGACAGGAAATACGAGCAGTACTTC
CDR3aa: CAAPRDRKYEQYF

v_gene: TRBV6-1
d_gene: -
j_gene: TRBJ1-5
abundance: -
CDR3nt: TGTGCCAGTAGGAGCTATAGCAATCAGCCCCAGCATTTT
CDR3aa: CASRSYSNQPQHF

v_gene: TRBV27
d_gene: -
j_gene: TRBJ2-7
abundance: once
CDR3nt: TGTGCCAGCAGTGGTAATTACGAGCAGTACTTC
CDR3aa: CASSGNYEQYF

v_gene: TRBV7-8
d_gene: TRBD1
j_gene: TRBJ2-5
abundance: -
CDR3nt: TGTGCCAGCAGCTCGACAGGGGTTGCGGAGACCCAGTACTTC
CDR3aa: CASSSTGVAETQYF

v_gene: TRBV5-4
d_gene: -
j_gene: TRBJ2-7
abundance: -
CDR3nt: TGTGCCAGCAGCTTCTCCAATAGCGAGCAGTACTTC
CDR3aa: CASSFSNSEQYF

v_gene: TRBV7-8
d_gene: TRBD1
j_gene: TRBJ1-5
abundance: -
CDR3nt: TGTGCCAGCAGCTTAGACGACAGGGTCGCTGATATCAATCAGCCCCAGCATTTT
CDR3aa: CASSLDDRVADINQPQHF

v_gene: TRBV7-9
d_gene: TRBD1
j_gene: TRBJ1-1
abundance: -
CDR3nt: TGTGCCAGCAGCTACGGACAGGGGGCGGGCACTGAAGCTTTCTTT
CDR3aa: CASSYGQGAGTEAFF

v_gene: TRBV4-1
d_gene: -
j_gene: TRBJ1-1
abundance: -
CDR3nt: TGCGCCAGCAGCCAAGATCCGATTCCTCGGGGCACTGAAGCTTTCTTT
CDR3aa: CASSQDPIPRGTEAFF

v_gene: TRBV6-5
d_gene: -
j_gene: TRBJ2-1
abundance: -
CDR3nt: TGTGCCACCTGGACACGGCGCTATGAGCAGTTCTTC
CDR3aa: CATWTRRYEQFF

v_gene: TRBV5-6
d_gene: -
j_gene: TRBJ1-5
abundance: few
CDR3nt: TGTGCCAGCAGCACTTGGACGGATAGCAATCAGCCCCAGCATTTT
CDR3aa: CASSTWTDSNQPQHF

v_gene: TRBV10-3
d_gene: -
j_gene: TRBJ1-2
abundance: -
CDR3nt: TGTGCCATCGGGGGGTATGAAGGCGGTTATGGCTACACCTTC
CDR3aa: CAIGGYEGGYGYTF